The clone carrying this T cell receptor beta chain was seen more than once but under ten times. This entry comes from a study of beta chain features in type 1 diabetes. V dropped 3 bases and J dropped 2 bases, with 16 bases sitting between them. CDR1 is SGHNT, CDR2 YYREEE, per germline (reference sequence). The CDR3 totals 16 residues. Investigators reverse transcribed all isolated RNA, so they sequenced expressed TCRB transcripts. It was found that naive, central memory and regulatory T cell samples averaged approximately 3.9 million reads. Some clones are missing from TCRdb's copy, which holds only in-frame ones; the method was immunoSEQ multiplex PCR. Of 400,000 to 500,000 clones listed, around 13% were seen once; the top ten hold roughly 0.033%. Each sorted fraction was over 95% pure.

The specimen was naive CD4+ T cells from blood. The receptor's source is a man in his thirties or forties in good health. The chain couples TRBV5-4 to TRBJ2-3; the D is unclear. CDR3 coding DNA: TGTGCCAGCAGCTCCCCCCCGGCGGCCTTCACAGATACGCAGTATTTT. It codes for CASSSPPAAFTDTQYF. The whole variable domain, filled in from reference TRBV5-4 and TRBJ2-3, reads ETGVTQSPTHLIKTRGQQVTLRCSSQSGHNTVSWYQQALGQGPQFIFQYYREEENGRGNFPPRFSGLQFPNYSSELNVNALELDDSALYLCASSSPPAAFTDTQYFGPGTRLTVL.